One and the same sample provided the 32 T cell receptor beta chains below, sequenced in a study of blood T cell repertoires in COVID-19 (dated by TCRdb to the early 2020s). Library creation used the immunoSEQ multiplex PCR assay. What TCRdb holds here is the immuneACCESS table cut down to in-frame rearrangements. Part of the clones is not present; checked against another copy, under half of the missing clones reflect an unresolved V gene, and the others are unexplained. This sample gives hundreds of thousands of clones in total; around 88% of them show up just once. About 14% of the sample is taken by the ten largest. The specimen sequenced was PBMCs or T cells enriched from blood (not recorded which). These receptors originate from a woman aged 50 to 65 with acute COVID-19.

This chain uses TRBV5-4 with TRBJ2-5, with 7 bases that match TRBD2. V lost 4 bases and J lost 3; bases outside the gene matches: 9. Germline assignment: CDR1 SGHNT and CDR2 YYREEE (reference sequence). This CDR3 has 15 amino acids. As DNA, the CDR3 is TGTGCCAGCAGCCCTGGTCGGGGAGGGAAAGAGACCCAGTACTTC. It yields the protein CASSPGRGGKETQYF. Together with reference TRBV5-4 and TRBJ2-5, the CDR3 gives the full variable domain: ETGVTQSPTHLIKTRGQQVTLRCSSQSGHNTVSWYQQALGQGPQFIFQYYREEENGRGNFPPRFSGLQFPNYSSELNVNALELDDSALYLCASSPGRGGKETQYFGPGTRLLVL.

The gene calls are TRBV6-5 and TRBJ1-1; 8 bases map to TRBD1. Germline loops: CDR1 MNHEY, CDR2 SVGAGI. The length of the CDR3 is 13 residues. The V segment lost 6 bases and the J segment 4 bases; nucleotides outside the gene matches: 4. The CDR3 coding sequence is TGTGCCAGCAGCGGGACAGGCGTCACTGAAGCTTTCTTT. This codes for CASSGTGVTEAFF.

The chain employs TRBV6-6 and TRBJ1-4, with 12 bases aligning to TRBD1. Germline V gives CDR1 MNHNY, CDR2 SVGAGI (reference sequence). This CDR3 is built from 17 residues. V dropped 5 bases and J dropped 4; count of bases not matched to a gene: 8. DNA of the CDR3: TGTGCCAGCAGTCGGGGACAGGGGGCGCAGGGTAATGAAAAACTGTTTTTT. This encodes CASSRGQGAQGNEKLFF.

The CDR3 reads CATSDATRQETQYF. The DNA of the CDR3 is TGTGCCACCAGTGATGCGACAAGGCAAGAGACCCAGTACTTC. The chain has TRBV24-1 and TRBJ2-5; D gene unclear. CDR1 and CDR2 from the germline V gene are KGHDR and SFDVKD. This CDR3 region has 14 residues. V was trimmed by 3 bases and J by 2 bases, leaving 9 bases between them.

This clone was picked up one time. The chain joins TRBV27 to TRBJ2-3; maybe TRBD2 (5 bases). V shed 8 bases and J shed 0 bases, with 15 bases lying between them. From germline, CDR1 is MNHEY and CDR2 SMNVEV (reference sequence). CDR3 size: 15 residues. CDR3 sequence: CASLRGSTSTDTQYF. In DNA form, the CDR3 reads TGTGCCAGCCTCCGAGGGTCTACTAGCACAGATACGCAGTATTTT.

Concerning this clone: Mismatch with germline at one junction end may stem from a read error. The rearrangement joins TRBV7-7 to TRBJ2-7; 12 nucleotides agree with TRBD1. Looked up from germline, CDR1 is SSHAT and CDR2 is FNYEAQ (reference sequence). The CDR3 has 15 residues. CDR3 in DNA: TGTGCTAGCAGCTTAGGGGACAGGGGGCGCGACGAGCAGTACTTC. Its translation is CASSLGDRGRDEQYF.

The chain uses TRBV5-6 and TRBJ2-7; D is uncertain. Germline assignment: CDR1 SGHDT and CDR2 YYEEEE. Trimming took 1 base from V and 4 from J, leaving 3 bases between them. The CDR3 contains 11 residues. The CDR3 region has the DNA TGTGCCAGCAGCTTGACTTACGAGCAGTACTTC. Amino acids: CASSLTYEQYF.

The chain is built from TRBV18 and TRBJ2-1; the D gene is possibly TRBD2 (5 bases). Germline V CDR1 and CDR2: KGHSH, LQKENI. CDR3 length: 15 residues. Trimming stripped 3 bases from V and 4 bases from J, with 13 bases between. For the CDR3, the DNA is TGTGCCAGCTCACCGTTCCGGGAACAGTACAATGAGCAGTTCTTC. Its translation is CASSPFREQYNEQFF.

The chain recombines TRBV4-3 with TRBJ2-1; 10 bases fit TRBD2. Germline V gives CDR1 LGHNA, CDR2 YSLEER. The CDR3 loop spans 18 amino acids. V dropped 0 bases and J dropped 2; count of bases not matched to a gene: 7. As DNA, the CDR3 is TGCGCCAGCAGCCAAGAGGGCGTACTAGCGGGAACCTACAATGAGCAGTTCTTC. Its protein product is CASSQEGVLAGTYNEQFF.

The chain combines TRBV10-2 with TRBJ1-6; weak D call: TRBD1 (5 bases). Trimming left V 2 bases short and J 5 bases short, with 7 bases between. CDR3 length: 14 amino acids. Germline-derived CDR1 and CDR2 are WSHSY and SAAADI. CDR3 protein: CASSERGHNSPLHF. CDR3 bases: TGCGCCAGCAGTGAGAGGGGCCATAATTCACCCCTCCACTTT.

The V gene is TRBV5-1, the J gene TRBJ1-5, with a tentative D call TRBD1 (6 bases). Trimming removed 4 bases from V and 3 bases from J, with 11 bases in between. Germline values: CDR1 SGHRS, CDR2 YFSETQ. This CDR3 is built from 14 residues. CDR3 in amino acids: CASSPGHDNQPQHF. The CDR3 bases are TGCGCCAGCAGCCCGGGACACGACAATCAGCCCCAGCATTTT.

The chain carries TRBV7-2 and TRBJ2-2, with 9 bases matching TRBD1. Germline V CDR1 and CDR2: SGHTA, FQGNSA. V shed 5 bases, J shed 7 bases, and the junction held 8 bases outside the gene matches. The CDR3 extends over 15 amino acids. DNA of the CDR3: TGTGCCAGCAGCGGAACAGGGGGCGCGGGCGGGGAGCTGTTTTTT. The encoded protein is CASSGTGGAGGELFF.

The chain carries TRBV11-3 and TRBJ2-7; 7 bases are shared with TRBD2. The CDR3 loop spans 12 amino acids. Trimming cost V 3 bases and J 7 bases; bases outside gene matches: 3. Germline CDR1 and CDR2: SGHNT and YENEEA. The CDR3 DNA is TGTGCCAGCAGCTTGGGAGCGGGGGAGCAGTACTTC. Translating gives CASSLGAGEQYF.

A single count supports this clone. The chain carries TRBV27 and TRBJ1-5, with D maybe TRBD1 (5 bases). Germline CDR1 reads MNHEY; CDR2 reads SMNVEV (reference sequence). The V end was cut by 0 bases, the J end by 6 bases, with 12 bases between. The CDR3 contains 15 residues. CDR3 sequence (DNA): TGTGCCAGCAGTTTATCTCCCGGGGGGTTTCAGCCCCAGCATTTT. Protein: CASSLSPGGFQPQHF.

This clone came up a few times. Other DNA sequences in the same sample also yield this CDR3. The chain joins TRBV19 to TRBJ1-1, with 9 bases fitting TRBD1. Trimming removed 6 bases from V and 4 bases from J; junction bases left unmatched: 0. This CDR3 contains 12 residues. Per germline, CDR1 LNHDA and CDR2 SQIVND (reference sequence). The CDR3 region has the DNA TGTGCCAGTAGGACAGGGGGCACTGAAGCTTTCTTT. Protein sequence: CASRTGGTEAFF.

This clone was seen once. Within the sample, other DNA sequences also encode this same CDR3. The chain employs TRBV5-1 and TRBJ1-4, with TRBD1 as a possible D gene (5 bases). This CDR3 has 14 residues. Germline-derived CDR1 and CDR2 are SGHRS and YFSETQ. Trimming cost V 0 bases and J 8 bases, with 11 bases left between them. Here the CDR3 DNA reads TGCGCCAGCAGCTTGGGCCAGGGCGAGGAAAAACTGTTTTTT. Encoded protein: CASSLGQGEEKLFF.

The chain employs TRBV30 and TRBJ2-1, with D perhaps matching TRBD1 (5 bases). CDR3 length: 11 amino acids. V lost 7 bases and J 8 bases, leaving 12 bases between the germline ends. Germline V lookup: CDR1 GTSNPN, CDR2 SVGIG (reference sequence). The CDR3 loop reads CAFQGWYEQFF. The CDR3 DNA reads TGTGCCTTTCAGGGTTGGTATGAGCAGTTCTTC.

V usage is TRBV7-6 and J usage is TRBJ2-1; 12 bases fit TRBD2. CDR1 SGHVS and CDR2 FNYEAQ come from the germline V gene. V gave up 5 bases and J gave up 10 bases; unmatched junction bases: 9. This CDR3 contains 15 residues. In DNA form, the CDR3 reads TGTGCCAGCAGCCGAGGACTAGCGGGACAGGGGGAGCAGTTCTTC. Translated: CASSRGLAGQGEQFF.

CDR3 protein: CASSLVLDQGVQYF. The CDR3 DNA sequence: TGTGCCAGCAGCTTAGTACTAGATCAAGGAGTGCAGTACTTC. The chain employs TRBV7-2 and TRBJ2-7; a possible D gene is TRBD2 (5 bases). The germline gives CDR1 SGHTA, CDR2 FQGNSA. The CDR3 covers 14 residues. V gave up 1 base and J gave up 9 bases, with 16 bases separating them.

The chain links TRBV5-1 to TRBJ2-1; the match to TRBD1 covers 12 bases. V dropped 5 bases and J dropped 4; count of bases not matched to a gene: 16. This CDR3 has 19 amino acids. Per germline, CDR1 SGHRS and CDR2 YFSETQ. CDR3 loop: CASSYRGQGALPSYNEQFF. The DNA for the CDR3 is TGCGCCAGCAGTTATAGGGGACAGGGGGCCCTACCCTCGTACAATGAGCAGTTCTTC. Full variable domain (outside the CDR3, taken from reference TRBV5-1 and TRBJ2-1): KAGVTQTPRYLIKTRGQQVTLSCSPISGHRSVSWYQQTPGQGLQFLFEYFSETQRNKGNFPGRFSGRQFSNSRSEMNVSTLELGDSALYLCASSYRGQGALPSYNEQFFGPGTRLTVL.

The V and J genes are TRBV7-9 and TRBJ1-5; 7 bases match TRBD1. The CDR3 length is 14 residues. Trimming at V came to 3 bases and at J to 4 bases, leaving 3 bases not matched to a gene. The germline V gene encodes CDR1 SEHNR and CDR2 FQNEAQ (reference sequence). The CDR3 nucleotides read TGTGCCAGCAGCTTGGACAGGACAAATCAGCCCCAGCATTTT. It is translated as CASSLDRTNQPQHF.

The chain links TRBV7-9 to TRBJ2-2; D not certain. V was shortened by 0 bases and J by 5 bases, with 7 bases between the two germline ends. The CDR3 totals 14 residues. CDR1 is SEHNR, CDR2 FQNEAQ, per germline (reference sequence). The chain's CDR3 is CASSLAIRTGELFF. The DNA for the CDR3 is TGTGCCAGCAGCTTAGCGATCCGGACCGGGGAGCTGTTTTTT.

This clone has only a few counts. The chain is built from TRBV5-5 and TRBJ2-5, with 12 bases lining up with TRBD2. The V gene's germline CDR1 is SGHKS and CDR2 YYEKEE (reference sequence). The CDR3 has 16 amino acids. The J segment lost 1 base and the V segment lost 4 bases, leaving 5 bases of the junction unmatched. The DNA for the CDR3 is TGTGCCAGCAGCGAAGGACTAGCGGGGATCCAAGAGACCCAGTACTTC. Its protein is CASSEGLAGIQETQYF.

This clone was recorded only once. At one end the junction does not follow the germline gene, possibly because of a read error. CDR3 protein: CASCLEWGRGQAKNIQYF. The CDR3 region has the DNA TGCGCCAGCTGCTTGGAATGGGGCAGGGGGCAGGCCAAAAACATTCAGTACTTC. The rearrangement uses TRBV5-1 and TRBJ2-4, with TRBD1 matching over 8 bases. The CDR3 extends over 18 amino acids. Per germline, CDR1 SGHRS and CDR2 YFSETQ.

The CDR3 loop reads CASSLGAGAGNTDTQYF. The DNA of the CDR3 is TGTGCCAGCAGCTTAGGTGCGGGAGCGGGAAACACAGATACGCAGTATTTT. This rearrangement joins TRBV7-6 to TRBJ2-3; 7 bases agree with TRBD2. Germline V lookup: CDR1 SGHVS, CDR2 FNYEAQ. CDR3 length: 17 residues. J gave up 2 bases and V 1 base, and 9 bases lay outside the gene matches.

J is TRBJ2-7 and V is TRBV15, with no clear D. The CDR3 is 12 amino acids. Germline lookup yields CDR1 LNHNV and CDR2 YYDKDF (reference sequence). V was shortened by 0 bases and J by 5 bases, with 5 bases between the two germline ends. The chain's CDR3 is CATSRDLDEQYF. The CDR3 DNA reads as TGTGCCACCAGCAGAGATCTTGACGAGCAGTACTTC.

The rearrangement joins TRBV14 to TRBJ2-1, with TRBD2 matching over 9 bases. CDR3 length equals 17 residues. Germline-derived CDR1 and CDR2 are SGHDN and FVKESK. J was trimmed by 6 bases and V by 2 bases; bases with no gene match: 11. The CDR3 DNA is TGTGCCAGCAGCCAACGCACACTAGCGGGCCACCGCAATGAGCAGTTCTTC. Translating it yields CASSQRTLAGHRNEQFF.

This chain uses TRBV6-5 with TRBJ2-7, with 7 bases lining up with TRBD1. CDR3 length: 14 amino acids. Trimming removed 5 bases from V and 3 bases from J; junction bases left unmatched: 7. Germline V gene data show CDR1 as MNHEY and CDR2 as SVGAGI. The CDR3 spells CASSLRDRNYEQYF. The CDR3 bases are TGTGCCAGCAGTCTCCGGGACAGAAACTACGAGCAGTACTTC.

The chain employs TRBV9 and TRBJ2-2, with a possible D match to TRBD2 (5 bases). CDR3 length: 18 residues. V lost 0 bases, J lost 5 bases, and 20 bases lay in between. Germline CDR1 and CDR2: SGDLS and YYNGEE. This CDR3 is CASSVAFWPGRVTGELFF. CDR3 bases: TGTGCCAGCAGCGTAGCATTTTGGCCTGGGAGAGTGACCGGGGAGCTGTTTTTT.

This clone has just one count. The chain carries TRBV6-5 and TRBJ2-2; 9 bases agree with TRBD1. V lost 5 bases, J lost 3 bases, and 4 bases stayed unmatched. This CDR3 contains 15 residues. CDR1 and CDR2 (germline): MNHEY, SVGAGI. The DNA of the CDR3 is TGTGCCAGCAGTCGCACAGGGGGCGACACCGGGGAGCTGTTTTTT. Encoded protein: CASSRTGGDTGELFF.

The V call is TRBV4-1, the J call TRBJ1-1; D is perhaps TRBD1 (5 bases). The CDR3 has 16 residues. With 1 base removed from V and 2 bases from J, the gap between germline ends came to 14 bases. Germline values: CDR1 MGHRA, CDR2 YSYEKL. The CDR3 sequence: CASSQVGGRGNTEAFF. The CDR3 DNA is TGCGCCAGCAGCCAAGTTGGTGGGCGGGGCAACACTGAAGCTTTCTTT.

This clone was seen just once. The rearrangement uses TRBV6-5 and TRBJ2-7; 10 nucleotides agree with TRBD1. This CDR3 has 15 amino acids. The ends lost 2 bases at V and 2 bases at J; junction bases unmatched: 3. Germline CDR1 reads MNHEY; CDR2 reads SVGAGI. CDR3 sequence (DNA): TGTGCCAGCAGTTACCGGACAGGGGGAGCCTACGAGCAGTACTTC. This encodes CASSYRTGGAYEQYF.